The 10 T cell receptor beta chains reported below all come from one sample, sequenced in a study of long-term antiretroviral therapy in people with HIV. At survey level, the immunoSEQ assay was run in its v3.0 version. Using immunoSEQ multiplex PCR, the repertoire was profiled, and TCRdb retains in-frame clones only, with some absent. The repertoire has about 21,000 clones, 76% of them found once; the top ten carry 12%. The material was unsorted PBMCs, obtained around 1.7 years before starting antiretroviral therapy. These receptors all stem from a woman in her forties with HIV.

The gene calls are TRBV5-6 and TRBJ2-5; maybe TRBD1 (5 bases). Germline V CDR1 and CDR2: SGHDT, YYEEEE. Trimming removed 10 bases at V and 5 bases at J, with 18 bases between. The CDR3 extends over 13 amino acids. The CDR3 sequence: CASSLGARETQYF. In DNA, the CDR3 is TGTGCCTCCAGCTTAGGGGCGCGGGAGACCCAGTACTTC.

This rearrangement joins TRBV18 to TRBJ2-2; TRBD2 matches 7 bases. V shed 2 bases, J shed 3 bases, and the junction held 3 bases outside the gene matches. The CDR3 is 15 residues long. Germline-derived CDR1 and CDR2 are KGHSH and LQKENI. The CDR3 DNA is TGTGCCAGCTCACCAGCAGGGAGGGACACCGGGGAGCTGTTTTTT. Translation: CASSPAGRDTGELFF.

The chain joins TRBV7-6 to TRBJ1-4; 9 positions match TRBD1. The CDR3 has 15 amino acids. Losses at the gene ends were 5 bases for V and 7 bases for J; bases not matched to a gene: 8. Germline CDR1 reads SGHVS; CDR2 reads FNYEAQ. The CDR3 sequence is CASSHTTGGIEKLFF. CDR3 in DNA: TGTGCCAGCAGCCATACGACAGGGGGGATTGAAAAACTGTTTTTT.

The chain combines TRBV7-9 with TRBJ1-6; D might be TRBD1 (5 bases). V shed 5 bases and J shed 8 bases, with 19 bases lying between them. The CDR3 spans 16 residues. Germline V CDR1 and CDR2: SEHNR, FQNEAQ (reference sequence). The CDR3 coding sequence is TGTGCCAGCAGCCCAATCGGGGGAGGGTTCGATTCACCCCTCCACTTT. It translates to CASSPIGGGFDSPLHF.

The CDR3 sequence is CASSWGQGENEQFF. The CDR3 DNA reads TGCGCCAGCAGCTGGGGACAGGGAGAGAATGAGCAGTTCTTC. The J gene is TRBJ2-1, the V gene TRBV5-1; 9 bases match TRBD1. Trimming at V came to 3 bases and at J to 7 bases, leaving 5 bases not matched to a gene. Germline-derived CDR1 and CDR2 are SGHRS and YFSETQ. The CDR3 spans 14 residues.

This chain uses TRBV19 with TRBJ1-2, with D tentatively TRBD1 (5 bases). The CDR3 has 14 amino acids. Germline CDR1 LNHDA, CDR2 SQIVND (reference sequence). V lost 5 bases to trimming and J lost 4 bases, with 14 bases between them. The CDR3 spells CASSGLRAPYGYTF. CDR3 bases: TGTGCCAGTAGTGGACTCAGGGCTCCCTATGGCTACACCTTC.

This clone appeared a few times. V usage is TRBV11-3 and J usage is TRBJ1-3, with 9 positions matching TRBD1. This CDR3 spans 14 amino acids. Losses at the gene ends were 5 bases for V and 4 bases for J; bases not matched to a gene: 3. CDR1 is SGHNT and CDR2 is YENEEA in the germline V gene. In DNA, the CDR3 is TGTGCCAGCAGCCCCGGACAGGGGGGAAACACCATATATTTT. Translation: CASSPGQGGNTIYF.

The V call is TRBV19, the J call TRBJ2-3, with TRBD2 matching over 7 bases. This CDR3 contains 16 residues. V trimming: 6 bases; J trimming: 2 bases; junction bases outside the gene matches: 11. From germline, CDR1 is LNHDA and CDR2 SQIVND (reference sequence). In DNA form, the CDR3 reads TGTGCCAGTAGCCGCCAACTAGCGACCCTCACAGATACGCAGTATTTT. Encoded protein: CASSRQLATLTDTQYF.

The rearrangement joins TRBV29-1 to TRBJ1-4; D is unresolved. V was trimmed by 6 bases and J by 4 bases, leaving 12 bases between them. CDR3 length: 13 residues. Germline V gives CDR1 SQVTM, CDR2 ANQGSEA. CDR3 sequence reads: CSVLTANNEKLFF. The CDR3 DNA sequence: TGCAGCGTCCTGACTGCGAATAATGAAAAACTGTTTTTT.

In DNA form, the CDR3 reads TGTGCCAGCAGTCAGACTAGTTTCAATGAGCAGTTCTTC. It is translated as CASSQTSFNEQFF. This sequence joins TRBV27 and TRBJ2-1; D is possibly TRBD2 (6 bases). This CDR3 contains 13 residues. Trimming left V 5 bases short and J 6 bases short, with 11 bases between. Per the germline V gene, CDR1 is MNHEY and CDR2 is SMNVEV (reference sequence).